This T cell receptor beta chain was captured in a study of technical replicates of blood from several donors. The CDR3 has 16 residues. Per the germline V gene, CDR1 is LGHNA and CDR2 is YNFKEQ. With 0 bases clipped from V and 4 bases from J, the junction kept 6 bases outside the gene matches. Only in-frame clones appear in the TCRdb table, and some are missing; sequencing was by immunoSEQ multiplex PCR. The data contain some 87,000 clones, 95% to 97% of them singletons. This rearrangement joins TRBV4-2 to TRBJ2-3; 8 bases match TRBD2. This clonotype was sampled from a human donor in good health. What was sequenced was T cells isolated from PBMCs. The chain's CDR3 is CASSQDSGVGSDTQYF. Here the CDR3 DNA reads TGTGCCAGCAGCCAAGATAGCGGGGTAGGGTCAGATACGCAGTATTTT.